These 8 T cell receptor beta chains were sequenced from one sample in a study of T cells in tuberculosis. Sequenced by immunoSEQ multiplex PCR; TCRdb stores in-frame clones only, minus some. The data contain about 31,000 clones, roughly 97% of them seen just once; the ten biggest clones take up under 7%. Source material: PBMCs. Receptor source: a donor aged 10-29 years with latent tuberculosis or without tuberculosis infection.

The gene calls are TRBV19 and TRBJ1-2; 8 bases align to TRBD1. The V and J ends lost 7 bases and 6 bases, in that order; junction bases with no gene match: 1. CDR1 is LNHDA and CDR2 is SQIVND in the germline V gene (reference sequence). CDR3 length: 11 residues. The CDR3 region has the DNA TGTGCCAGTATGACAGGGGATGGCTACACCTTC. Residues: CASMTGDGYTF. The whole variable domain, remainder taken from reference TRBV19 and TRBJ1-2, is DGGITQSPKYLFRKEGQNVTLSCEQNLNHDAMYWYRQDPGQGLRLIYYSQIVNDFQKGDIAEGYSVSREKKESFPLTVTSAQKNPTAFYLCASMTGDGYTFGSGTRLTVV.

Here the CDR3 reads CASSGRDSYEQYF. CDR3 DNA: TGTGCCAGCAGTGGTCGGGACAGCTACGAGCAGTACTTC. The chain uses TRBV25-1 and TRBJ2-7, with 7 bases identical to TRBD1. This CDR3 has 13 residues. Germline CDR1 is MGHDK and CDR2 is SYGVNS. V shed 4 bases, J shed 3 bases, and the junction held 3 bases outside the gene matches.

The V call is TRBV9, the J call TRBJ1-2; 8 bases map to TRBD1. CDR1 and CDR2 (germline): SGDLS, YYNGEE. J gave up 4 bases and V 0 bases, and 5 bases lay outside the gene matches. The CDR3 consists of 15 residues. In DNA form, the CDR3 reads TGTGCCAGCAGCGTAGGGACAGGGCTCGTCTATGGCTACACCTTC. The encoded protein is CASSVGTGLVYGYTF. The full variable domain, in which reference TRBV9 and TRBJ1-2 provide the parts outside the CDR3, is DSGVTQTPKHLITATGQRVTLRCSPRSGDLSVYWYQQSLDQGLQFLIQYYNGEERAKGNILERFSAQQFPDLHSELNLSSLELGDSALYFCASSVGTGLVYGYTFGSGTRLTVV.

This sequence joins TRBV10-3 and TRBJ2-1; D might be TRBD2 (5 bases). The germline V gene encodes CDR1 ENHRY and CDR2 SYGVKD. The CDR3 has 14 residues. V dropped 10 bases and J dropped 4 bases, with 17 bases sitting between them. CDR3 nucleotide sequence: TGTGCCACCTCTAACGGACTGTTTTACAATGAGCAGTTCTTC. Translated: CATSNGLFYNEQFF.

The V and J genes are TRBV5-6 and TRBJ2-1; 10 nucleotides match TRBD2. CDR1 and CDR2 (germline): SGHDT, YYEEEE. The CDR3 extends over 17 amino acids. Unmatched junction bases numbered 6, after V lost 3 bases and J lost 0 bases. CDR3 region: CASSSGLAALSYNEQFF. Written as DNA, the CDR3 is TGTGCCAGCAGCTCTGGACTAGCGGCCCTCTCCTACAATGAGCAGTTCTTC.

This chain links TRBV6-1 with TRBJ2-1, with 7 nucleotides matching TRBD1. V was pared by 6 bases and J by 0 bases, with 2 bases of the junction left unmatched. From germline, CDR1 is MNHNS and CDR2 SASEGT. The CDR3 extends over 14 amino acids. This chain's CDR3 is CASSGTDSYNEQFF. For the CDR3, the DNA is TGTGCCAGCAGCGGGACAGACTCCTACAATGAGCAGTTCTTC.

The rearrangement links TRBV6-1 to TRBJ1-4; TRBD1 agrees at 7 bases. This CDR3 contains 16 residues. V was pared by 2 bases and J by 9 bases, with 12 bases of the junction left unmatched. Germline values: CDR1 MNHNS, CDR2 SASEGT. In nucleotides, the CDR3 is TGTGCCAGCAGTGAACTTTCCGGGACAGTAGCGAAAAAACTGTTTTTT. Translated, it gives CASSELSGTVAKKLFF.

The rearrangement uses TRBV5-6 and TRBJ2-3, with 11 nucleotides matching TRBD2. The CDR3 has 18 amino acids. V lost 4 bases, J lost 0 bases, and 10 bases stayed unmatched. Germline CDR1 SGHDT, CDR2 YYEEEE. The CDR3 DNA reads as TGTGCCAGCAGCATCCCGGGACTAGCGGATTCTAGCACAGATACGCAGTATTTT. Residues: CASSIPGLADSSTDTQYF. The full variable domain, completed using reference TRBV5-6 and TRBJ2-3, is DAGVTQSPTHLIKTRGQQVTLRCSPKSGHDTVSWYQQALGQGPQFIFQYYEEEERQRGNFPDRFSGHQFPNYSSELNVNALLLGDSALYLCASSIPGLADSSTDTQYFGPGTRLTVL.